This TCR beta chain comes out of a study of T cell responses to AZD1222 COVID-19 vaccine. Method: immunoSEQ multiplex PCR; TCRdb's copy keeps in-frame clones and lacks some. The sample includes some 130,000 clones, roughly 90% of them seen just once. Overall study results and limits: Spike-specific TCR breadth and depth grew following two AZD1222 doses. Clonal diversity was possibly underestimated; the donors were predominantly white British and more often female. Only a handful of AZD1222 recipients, roughly six in all, had baseline seropositivity. Repertoire samples came only from after the peak T cell response.

In the case of this clone: Its antigen is as yet unknown.

J lost 0 bases, V lost 0 bases, and 3 bases had no gene match. The CDR3 loop spans 16 amino acids. CDR1 is SEHNR, CDR2 FQNEAQ, per germline (reference sequence). This receptor was identified in an adult in good health. Sequenced material: peripheral blood, taken on day 0 of AZD1222 vaccination. The gene calls are TRBV7-9 and TRBJ2-5, with 8 bases aligning to TRBD2. The CDR3 DNA sequence: TGTGCCAGCAGCTTAGCTTTACTAGCGGACCAAGAGACCCAGTACTTC. It translates to CASSLALLADQETQYF.